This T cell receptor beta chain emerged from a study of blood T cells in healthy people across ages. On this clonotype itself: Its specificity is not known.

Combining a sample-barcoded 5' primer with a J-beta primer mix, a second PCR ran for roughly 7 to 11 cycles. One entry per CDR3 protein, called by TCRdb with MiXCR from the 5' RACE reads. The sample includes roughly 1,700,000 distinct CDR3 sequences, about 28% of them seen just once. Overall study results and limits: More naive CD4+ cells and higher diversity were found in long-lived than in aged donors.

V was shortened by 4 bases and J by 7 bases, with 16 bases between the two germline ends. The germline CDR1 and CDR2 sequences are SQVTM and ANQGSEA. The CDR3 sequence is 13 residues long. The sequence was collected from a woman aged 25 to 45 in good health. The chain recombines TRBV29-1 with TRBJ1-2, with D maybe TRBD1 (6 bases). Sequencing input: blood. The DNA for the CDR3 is TGCAGCGTTGGGGGCAGGGGACTCTCTGGCTACACCTTC. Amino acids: CSVGGRGLSGYTF.